This T cell receptor (beta chain) was captured by sequencing in a study of Ad26.COV2.S vaccination and SARS-CoV-2 variants. Turning to the study itself: The COV1001 Ad26.COV2.S trial arm included the donor. Overall study results and limits: Reports say spike-specific CD8+ and CD4+ T cell responses covered substantial breadth after vaccination. Total T cell responses may have been underestimated by the TCR breadth and depth analyses. Similar non-spike TCR breadth was seen in vaccine and placebo recipients.

Repertoires were generated with immunoSEQ multiplex PCR, while TCRdb's copy carries only in-frame clones and drops some. The sample holds more than 400,000 clones, over 80% seen once. Treatment specified: roughly 18 received Ad26.COV2.S at low or high dose, single or two shots; 5 received placebo; per-sample allocation not given. Repertoires come from day 63 after the first vaccine or placebo injection. Details on this clone: Its specificity is not known.

The material sequenced was peripheral blood, taken in a trial of Ad26.COV2.S vaccine versus placebo. This clonotype was sampled from a person aged 18-65 years who received the Ad26.COV2.S COVID-19 vaccine or a placebo.

This chain's CDR3 is CASSQDIFYEQYF. CDR3 in DNA: TGCGCCAGCAGCCAAGACATATTCTACGAGCAGTACTTC. The rearrangement links TRBV4-1 to TRBJ2-7, with D uncertain. CDR1 MGHRA and CDR2 YSYEKL come from the germline V gene. This CDR3 contains 13 residues. V gave up 0 bases and J gave up 3 bases, with 6 bases separating them.